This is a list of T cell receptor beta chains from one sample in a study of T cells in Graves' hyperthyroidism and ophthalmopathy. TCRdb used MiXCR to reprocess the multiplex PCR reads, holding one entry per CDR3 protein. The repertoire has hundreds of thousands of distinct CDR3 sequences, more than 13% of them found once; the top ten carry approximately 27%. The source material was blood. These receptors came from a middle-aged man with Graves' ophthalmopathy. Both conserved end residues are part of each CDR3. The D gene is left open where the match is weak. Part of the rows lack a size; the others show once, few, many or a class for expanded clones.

CSAREAGSVQGELFF,TGCAGTGCTAGAGAAGCGGGAAGCGTACAGGGGGAGCTGTTTTTT,15,TRBD2,-,TRBV20-1,TRBJ2-2
CASSLEGGNNEQFF,TGCGCCAGCAGCTTGGAAGGGGGGAACAATGAGCAGTTCTTC,14,-,-,TRBV5-1,TRBJ2-1
CSARARQGLAYEQYF,TGCAGTGCTAGAGCCCGACAGGGCCTGGCCTACGAGCAGTACTTC,15,TRBD1,-,TRBV20-1,TRBJ2-7
CSVRQTGSTDTQYF,TGCAGCGTTCGTCAGACAGGGTCAACAGATACGCAGTATTTT,14,TRBD1,many,TRBV29-1,TRBJ2-3
CSARDLGGRGSTDTQYF,TGCAGTGCTAGAGATCTCGGCGGAAGAGGGAGCACAGATACGCAGTATTTT,17,-,many,TRBV20-1,TRBJ2-3
CATSWGSNQPQHF,TGTGCCACCAGTTGGGGGAGCAATCAGCCCCAGCATTTT,13,-,few,TRBV24-1,TRBJ1-5
CASSSGKYRDRSTDTQYF,TGTGCCAGCAGCTCCGGGAAATACCGGGACAGAAGCACAGATACGCAGTATTTT,18,TRBD1,-,TRBV7-9,TRBJ2-3
CAWSGGDQETQYF,TGTGCCTGGAGTGGGGGGGACCAAGAGACCCAGTACTTC,13,-,many,TRBV30,TRBJ2-5
CASSGWTGPLVEQYF,TGTGCCAGCAGCGGTTGGACTGGTCCTCTCGTCGAGCAGTACTTC,15,-,many,TRBV7-9,TRBJ2-7
CASSSTEDTQYF,TGTGCCAGCAGCTCCACCGAAGATACGCAGTATTTT,12,-,few,TRBV11-2,TRBJ2-3
CASSIQGWGGYEQYF,TGTGCCAGCAGTATCCAGGGATGGGGCGGCTACGAGCAGTACTTC,15,-,many,TRBV27,TRBJ2-7
CASSLIIIQGEYEQYF,TGTGCCAGCAGCTTAATAATAATACAGGGGGAGTACGAGCAGTACTTC,16,TRBD1,once,TRBV7-3,TRBJ2-7
CASSLGQTRKGEKLFF,TGTGCCAGCAGCTTAGGACAGACCCGGAAGGGGGAAAAACTGTTTTTT,16,-,many,TRBV11-2,TRBJ1-4